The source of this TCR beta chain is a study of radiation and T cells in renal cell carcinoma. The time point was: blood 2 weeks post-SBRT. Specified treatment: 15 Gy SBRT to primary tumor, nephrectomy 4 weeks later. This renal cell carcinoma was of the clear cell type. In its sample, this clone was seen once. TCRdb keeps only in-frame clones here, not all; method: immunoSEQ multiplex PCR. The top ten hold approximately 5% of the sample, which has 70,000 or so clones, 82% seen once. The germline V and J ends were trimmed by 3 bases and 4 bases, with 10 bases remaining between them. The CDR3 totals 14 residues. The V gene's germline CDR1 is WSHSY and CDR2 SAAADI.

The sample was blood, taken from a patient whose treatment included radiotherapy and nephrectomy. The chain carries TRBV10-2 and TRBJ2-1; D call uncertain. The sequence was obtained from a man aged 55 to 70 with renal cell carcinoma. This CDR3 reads CASSDSGRYNEQFF. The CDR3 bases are TGCGCCAGCAGTGATTCGGGCAGGTACAATGAGCAGTTCTTC.